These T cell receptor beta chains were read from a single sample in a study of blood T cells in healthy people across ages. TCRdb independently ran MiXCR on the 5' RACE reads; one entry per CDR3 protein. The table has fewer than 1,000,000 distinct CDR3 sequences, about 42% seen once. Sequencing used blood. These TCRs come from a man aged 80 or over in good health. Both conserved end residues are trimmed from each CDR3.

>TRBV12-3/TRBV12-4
ASSSANYRETQY
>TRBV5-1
ASSLYEGGNQPQH
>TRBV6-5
ASRLDRGPWEQY
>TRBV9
ASSPGLTTYEQY
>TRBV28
ASSRWGRDTDTQY
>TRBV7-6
ASSLVFSSNEQY
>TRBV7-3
ASSLSGSTEAF
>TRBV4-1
ANSQETSVYEQY
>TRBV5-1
ASSLAPEETQY
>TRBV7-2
ASSLVALTDTQY
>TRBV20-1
SVLTSGPRRSSYNEQY
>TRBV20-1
SARDSCGKF
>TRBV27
ASSPLYEIGLGNQPQH
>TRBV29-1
SVALAVSYNEQY
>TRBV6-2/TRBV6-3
ASSLSGSPGYEQF
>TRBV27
ASMIPGGEQY
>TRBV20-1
SARGVVDTQY
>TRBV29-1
SVLDRDSFNYGYT
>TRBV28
AGSFDSITDTQY
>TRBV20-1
SARDLRREGRDTQY
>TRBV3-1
ASSLETGSGDTQY
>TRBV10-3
AINVVAGDSEQF
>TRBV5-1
ASSLAAREVKETQY
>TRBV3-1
ASSPSNIDRVNSPLH
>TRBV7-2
ASSRGTTSSYNEQF
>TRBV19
ASRKQGQETQY
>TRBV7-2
ASSLRTSYEQY
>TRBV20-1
SARGPSGSDEQF
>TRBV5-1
ASSLDTGDSGYT
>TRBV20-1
SARPGTSRWGYT
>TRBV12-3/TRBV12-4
ASSILPGQGYEQY
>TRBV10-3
AISESGGREQY
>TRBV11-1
ASSHLAETQY
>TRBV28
ASSVSNREEQY
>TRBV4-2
ASSQEDHPTETQY
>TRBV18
ASSPSGTGKNIQY
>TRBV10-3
AISRTGVGYEQY
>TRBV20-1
SATQGRDVYEQY
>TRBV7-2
ASSLPGQRPFYEQY
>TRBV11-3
ASSSQIVRDEQF
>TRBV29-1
SVAGDSVGYGYT